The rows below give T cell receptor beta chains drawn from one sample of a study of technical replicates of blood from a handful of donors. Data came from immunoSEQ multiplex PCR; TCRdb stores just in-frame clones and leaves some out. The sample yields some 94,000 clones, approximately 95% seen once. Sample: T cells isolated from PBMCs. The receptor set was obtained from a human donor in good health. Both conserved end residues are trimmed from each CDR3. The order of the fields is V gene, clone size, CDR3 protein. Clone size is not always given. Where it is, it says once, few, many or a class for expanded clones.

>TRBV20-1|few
SAREDTEAF
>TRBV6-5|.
ASSYSRGENIQY
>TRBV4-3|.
ASSQVGGTYEQY
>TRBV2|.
AATSGYYNEQF
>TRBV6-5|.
ASSYFGTATDTQY
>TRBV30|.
AWSVSGGFNQPQH
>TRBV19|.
ASTGVEGNQPQH
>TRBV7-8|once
ASSRRLADYEQY
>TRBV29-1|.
SVLFKQTEQF
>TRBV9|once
ASSADINSGNTIY
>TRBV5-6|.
ASSLTGYEQY
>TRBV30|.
AWSPGQANTEAF
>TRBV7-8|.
ASSLGSYNEQF
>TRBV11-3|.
ASSRVAGAQETQY
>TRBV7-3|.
ASSLSPSGANVLT
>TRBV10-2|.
ASSPGVVTEAF
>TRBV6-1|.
ASDSGTEGEKLF
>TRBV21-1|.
ATMEARTSGELGDTQY
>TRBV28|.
ASSLTGASTDTQY
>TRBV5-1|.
ASSLGQDNQPQH
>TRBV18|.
ASSPGLGNTEAF
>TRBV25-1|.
ASRGTGHEQY
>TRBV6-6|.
ASSYSNFIPTGELF
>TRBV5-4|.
ASSLRPGSYEQY
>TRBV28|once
ASSIAGGKETQY
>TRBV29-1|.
SVGSGMANYGYT
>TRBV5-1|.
ASSSTSGRVTDTQY
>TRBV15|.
ATSRDVTDGNTIY
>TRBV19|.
ASSRRRGTEAF
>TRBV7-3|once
ASREAGPTDTQY
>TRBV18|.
ASSPLTDEQY
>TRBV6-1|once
ASNIGGGGTEAF
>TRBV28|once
ASSFRQGVRLTHYEQY
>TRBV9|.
ASSPNPSSGNTIY
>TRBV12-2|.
ASRLDSTPRETQY
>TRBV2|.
ASRFRVYEQY
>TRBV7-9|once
ASSLVSTDTQY
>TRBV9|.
ASSVGVAGRRELF
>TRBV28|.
ASSTGHRNEKLF
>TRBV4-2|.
ASSQGLAGVGVQETQY
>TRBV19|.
ASTNRYYEQY
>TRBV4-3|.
ASSQDRGLSYNEQF
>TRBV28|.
ASSLSGAIAMSGELF
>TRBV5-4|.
ASSLPGTGGIYEQY
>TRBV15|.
ATSSSERETETQY
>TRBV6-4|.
ASSPDRGRQETQY
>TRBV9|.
ASSVEGFTDTQY
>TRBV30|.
AQFHRERNTIY
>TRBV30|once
AWSGLAGALQETQY
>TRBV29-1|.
SVELRDSELYEQY
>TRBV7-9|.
ASSSWANVLT
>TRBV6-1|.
ASSVLAVVNTEAF
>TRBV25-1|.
ASRDSNTGELF
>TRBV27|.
ASSTYRDRGETQY
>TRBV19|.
ASSPILGQGSGTQY
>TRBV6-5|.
ASSMSGHSYEQY
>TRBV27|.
ASRIGSSYNEQF
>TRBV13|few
ASSSGQTEAF
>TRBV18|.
ASSPFTDSIFRARTGELF
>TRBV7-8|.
ASSPDPDRRDGYT